The entry below describes one T cell receptor (beta chain). Its antigen is as yet unknown. One end of the junction is discordant with germline, which a read error may explain. Sequencing was performed with immunoSEQ multiplex PCR; in TCRdb, only in-frame clones are kept and a portion is missing. The sample holds about 2,200,000 clones, approximately 94% seen once. Terminally differentiated effector memory CD45RA+ cells were excluded by CCR7 positive selection of CD45RO-negative cells. The healthy adult donors were HIV-negative and reported no recent acute infections or vaccinations. Donors were Caucasian adults residing in Nashville, Tennessee, USA. The CDR3 contains 14 residues. Looked up from germline, CDR1 is LNHDA and CDR2 is SQIVND (reference sequence). The sample is drawn from a study of shared clonotypes between healthy human individuals. Study-wide results and caveats: Compared with clonotypes that all four donors shared, non-shared clonotypes had lower generation probabilities.

This clonotype originated in a man aged 18 to 30 in good health. Some clones in this sample may be carry-over from other donors' samples. Sequencing used naive CD8+ T cells from PBMCs. The chain is built from TRBV19 and TRBJ2-1; D remains ambiguous. In nucleotides, the CDR3 is TGTGCCAGCAGTATCATTGGGGCCTACAATGAGCAGTTCTTC. Amino acids: CASSIIGAYNEQFF.